These 6 T cell receptor beta chains were all obtained from the same sample, sequenced in a study of long-term antiretroviral therapy in people with HIV (dated by TCRdb to 2021 to 2024). The immunoSEQ hsTCRB v3.0 assay was used at survey level resolution for TRB variable region sequencing. TCRdb obtained this table from immuneACCESS and retained in-frame rearrangements with V and J assigned. These tables miss some clones; where compared with another copy, unresolved V genes account for less than half of the shortfall, and the remainder is unexplained. The table for this sample lists about 33,000 clones; about three quarters of them were counted only once. The ten largest make up just over 7% of the sample. The sample consisted of unsorted PBMCs, taken 2 years after starting antiretroviral therapy. These receptors were collected from a woman aged 50 to 60 with HIV.

The CDR3 nucleotides are TGCGCCAGCAGCTTGGTGCGGAACACCGGGGAGCTGTTTTTT. As protein: CASSLVRNTGELFF. This chain links TRBV5-1 with TRBJ2-2; no definite D call. From germline, CDR1 is SGHRS and CDR2 YFSETQ. This CDR3 has 14 residues. Trimming stripped 0 bases from V and 1 base from J, with 4 bases between.

V usage is TRBV18 and J usage is TRBJ2-1, with 8 bases lining up with TRBD2. The V gene's germline CDR1 is KGHSH and CDR2 LQKENI. Unmatched junction bases numbered 1, after V lost 2 bases and J lost 7 bases. The CDR3 is 13 residues long. DNA for the CDR3: TGTGCCAGCTCACCAAGACTAGCGAATGAGCAGTTCTTC. Protein sequence: CASSPRLANEQFF. The entire variable domain, with the rest obtained from reference TRBV18 and TRBJ2-1, is as follows: NAGVMQNPRHLVRRRGQEARLRCSPMKGHSHVYWYRQLPEEGLKFMVYLQKENIIDESGMPKERFSAEFPKEGPSILRIQQVVRGDSAAYFCASSPRLANEQFFGPGTRLTVL.

This rearrangement joins TRBV23-1 to TRBJ2-5; D remains unclear. TRBV23-1 is treated as an ORF (open reading frame) with a function not yet certain. The ends were cut back, 2 bases at V and 1 base at J, with 11 bases in the middle. CDR3 length equals 15 residues. CDR3 in amino acids: CASSQMPALQETQYF. DNA of the CDR3: TGCGCCAGCAGTCAAATGCCAGCCCTCCAAGAGACCCAGTACTTC.

This chain links TRBV19 with TRBJ2-5, with 7 positions matching TRBD1. Germline values: CDR1 LNHDA, CDR2 SQIVND (reference sequence). The V and J ends lost 5 bases and 1 base, in that order; junction bases with no gene match: 7. This CDR3 has 15 amino acids. The CDR3 DNA is TGTGCCAGTAGTGCATACGACAGGGCCCAAGAGACCCAGTACTTC. This translates into CASSAYDRAQETQYF.

The chain recombines TRBV9 with TRBJ2-3; 9 nucleotides match TRBD2. There are 18 residues in the CDR3. In germline, CDR1 is SGDLS, CDR2 YYNGEE. V was pared by 1 base and J by 2 bases, with 11 bases of the junction left unmatched. CDR3 nucleotide sequence: TGTGCCAGCAGCGTAAGGTTACGCGGGGGGGCTTCCACAGATACGCAGTATTTT. Protein: CASSVRLRGGASTDTQYF.

The chain employs TRBV6-5 and TRBJ2-3; no clear D gene. CDR3 size: 13 residues. Germline CDR1 reads MNHEY; CDR2 reads SVGAGI. The ends were cut back, 2 bases at V and 4 bases at J, with 7 bases in the middle. The CDR3 loop reads CASSYGPPDTQYF. CDR3 sequence (DNA): TGTGCCAGCAGTTACGGACCTCCAGATACGCAGTATTTT.